The T cell receptor beta chain under discussion was sequenced for a study of radiotherapy plus CTLA-4 blockade in lung cancer. Across the study: Among all patients, 15% to 20% showed objective responses, while approximately 30% had disease control. Whole-study results and caveats: Per reports, early blood T cell clone dynamics, plus interferon-beta, forecast response most strongly. Following radiotherapy plus ipilimumab, tumor-derived TCR clones expanded in the blood.

CTLA-4 blockade with ipilimumab, together with focal radiation, was given to patients with chemo-refractory metastatic non-small-cell lung cancer. Measured with immunoSEQ multiplex PCR; TCRdb has only the in-frame clones, and not every one. The sample lists 30,000 to 45,000 clones; 72% were seen once. CDR1 is LNHDA, CDR2 SQIVND, per germline (reference sequence). The CDR3 totals 15 residues. The J segment lost 1 base and the V segment lost 3 bases, leaving 4 bases of the junction unmatched. Of note for this clone: The antigen is unknown.

The chain is built from TRBV19 and TRBJ1-1; 8 bases map to TRBD1. The TCR originated in a human donor with non-small cell lung cancer who had stable disease on radiotherapy plus ipilimumab. The material was peripheral blood, obtained from a patient treated with radiotherapy plus ipilimumab. Here the CDR3 reads CASSIPGQGNTEAFF. In nucleotides, the CDR3 is TGTGCCAGTAGTATCCCCGGACAGGGGAACACTGAAGCTTTCTTT.